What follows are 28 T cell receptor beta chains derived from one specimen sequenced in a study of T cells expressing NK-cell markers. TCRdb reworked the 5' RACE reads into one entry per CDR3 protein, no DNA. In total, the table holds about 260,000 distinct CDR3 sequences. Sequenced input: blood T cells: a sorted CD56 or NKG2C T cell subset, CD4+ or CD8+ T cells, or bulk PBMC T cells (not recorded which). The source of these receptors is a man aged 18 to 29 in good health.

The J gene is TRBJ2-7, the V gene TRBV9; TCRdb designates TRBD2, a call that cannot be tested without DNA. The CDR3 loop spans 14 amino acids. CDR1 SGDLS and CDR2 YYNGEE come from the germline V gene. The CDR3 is CASSPGLQIGEQYF.

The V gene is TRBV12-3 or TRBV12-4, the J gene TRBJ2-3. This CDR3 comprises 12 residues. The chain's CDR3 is CASSLGGNTQYF.

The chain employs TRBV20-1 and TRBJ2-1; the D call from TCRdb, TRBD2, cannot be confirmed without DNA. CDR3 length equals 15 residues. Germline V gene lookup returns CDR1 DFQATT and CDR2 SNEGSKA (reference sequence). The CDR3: CSARVVSGSLNQQFF.

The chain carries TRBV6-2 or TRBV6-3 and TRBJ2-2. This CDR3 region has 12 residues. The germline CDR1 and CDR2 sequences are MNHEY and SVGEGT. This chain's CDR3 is CASGANTGELFF.

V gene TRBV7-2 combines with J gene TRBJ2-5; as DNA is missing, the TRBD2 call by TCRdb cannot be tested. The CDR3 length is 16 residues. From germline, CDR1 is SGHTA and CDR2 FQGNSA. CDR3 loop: CASSFGLAGFQETQYF. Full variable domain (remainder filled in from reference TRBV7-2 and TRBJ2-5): GAGVSQSPSNKVTEKGKDVELRCDPISGHTALYWYRQSLGQGLEFLIYFQGNSAPDKSGLPSDRFSAERTGGSVSTLTIQRTQQEDSAVYLCASSFGLAGFQETQYFGPGTRLLVL.

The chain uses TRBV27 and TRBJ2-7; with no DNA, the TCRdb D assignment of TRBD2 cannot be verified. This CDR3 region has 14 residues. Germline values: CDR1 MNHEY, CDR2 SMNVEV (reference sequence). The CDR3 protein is CASRRLAGVNEQYF.

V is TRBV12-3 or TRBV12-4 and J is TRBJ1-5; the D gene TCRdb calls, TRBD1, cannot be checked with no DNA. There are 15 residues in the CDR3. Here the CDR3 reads CASRTGTTNNQPQHF.

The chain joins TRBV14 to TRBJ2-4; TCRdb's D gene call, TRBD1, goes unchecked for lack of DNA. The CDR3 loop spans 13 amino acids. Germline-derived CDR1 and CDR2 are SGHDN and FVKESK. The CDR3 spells CASSQVGTGVKYF.

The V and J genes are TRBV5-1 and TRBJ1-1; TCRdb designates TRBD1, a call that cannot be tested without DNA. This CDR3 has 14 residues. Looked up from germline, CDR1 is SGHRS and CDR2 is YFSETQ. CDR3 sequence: CASSAQTGNTEAFF.

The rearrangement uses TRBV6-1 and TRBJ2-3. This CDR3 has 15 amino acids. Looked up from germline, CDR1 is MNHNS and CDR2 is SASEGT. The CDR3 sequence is CASSNSGSSTDTQYF.

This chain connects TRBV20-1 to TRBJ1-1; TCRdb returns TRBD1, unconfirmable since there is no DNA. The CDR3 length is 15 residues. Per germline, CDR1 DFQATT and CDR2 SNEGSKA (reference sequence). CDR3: CSARGQGGGNTEAFF.

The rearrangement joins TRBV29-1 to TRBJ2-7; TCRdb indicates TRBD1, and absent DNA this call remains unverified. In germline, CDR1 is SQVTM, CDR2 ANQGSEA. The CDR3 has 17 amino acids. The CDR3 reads CSVEHLVVGQGVWEQYF.

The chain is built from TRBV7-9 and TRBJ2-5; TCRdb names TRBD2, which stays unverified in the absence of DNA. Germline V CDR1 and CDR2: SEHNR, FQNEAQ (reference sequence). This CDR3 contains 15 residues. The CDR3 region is CASSPEHRRRETQYF.

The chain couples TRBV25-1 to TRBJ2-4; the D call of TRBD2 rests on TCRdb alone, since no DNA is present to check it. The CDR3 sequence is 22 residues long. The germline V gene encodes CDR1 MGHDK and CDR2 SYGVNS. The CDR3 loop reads CASNKVARDGRASEIAKNIQYF.

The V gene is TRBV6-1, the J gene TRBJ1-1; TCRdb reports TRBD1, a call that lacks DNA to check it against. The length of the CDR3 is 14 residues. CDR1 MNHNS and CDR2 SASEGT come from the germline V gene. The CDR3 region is CASTQGQPYTEAFF.

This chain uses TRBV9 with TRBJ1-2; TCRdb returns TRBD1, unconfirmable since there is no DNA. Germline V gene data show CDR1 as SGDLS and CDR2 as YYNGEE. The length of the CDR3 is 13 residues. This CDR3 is CASSVPGTHGYTF.

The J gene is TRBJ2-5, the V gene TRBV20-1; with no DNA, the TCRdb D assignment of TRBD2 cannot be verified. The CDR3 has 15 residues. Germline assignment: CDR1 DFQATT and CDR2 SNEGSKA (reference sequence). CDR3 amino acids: CSARDFAGVGETQYF.

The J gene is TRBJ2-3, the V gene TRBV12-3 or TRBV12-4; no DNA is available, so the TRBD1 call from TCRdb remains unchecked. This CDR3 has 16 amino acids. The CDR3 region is CASSLSQGLRTDTQYF.

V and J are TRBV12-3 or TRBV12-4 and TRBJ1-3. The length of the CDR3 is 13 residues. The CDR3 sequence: CASSFRAGNTIYF.

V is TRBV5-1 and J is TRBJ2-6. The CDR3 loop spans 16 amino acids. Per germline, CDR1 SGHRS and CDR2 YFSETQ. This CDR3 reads CASSLTVNPGANVLTF.

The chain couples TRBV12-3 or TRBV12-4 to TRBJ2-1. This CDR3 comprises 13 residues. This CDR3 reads CASSLDRDNEQFF.

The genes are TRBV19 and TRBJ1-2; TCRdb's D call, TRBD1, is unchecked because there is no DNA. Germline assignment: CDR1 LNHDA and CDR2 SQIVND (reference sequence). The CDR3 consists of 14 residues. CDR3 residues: CASSIYQGAQGYTF.

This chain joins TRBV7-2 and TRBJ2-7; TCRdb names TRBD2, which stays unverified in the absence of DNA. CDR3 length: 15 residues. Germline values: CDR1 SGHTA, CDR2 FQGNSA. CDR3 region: CASRRGREVAYEQYF.

Here the CDR3 reads CASMRAKRSTDTQYF. J is TRBJ2-3 and V is TRBV12-3 or TRBV12-4. The CDR3 extends over 15 amino acids.

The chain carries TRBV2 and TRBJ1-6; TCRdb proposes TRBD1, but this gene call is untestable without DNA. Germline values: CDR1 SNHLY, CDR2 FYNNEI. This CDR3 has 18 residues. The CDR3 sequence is CASSDVDREALPNSPLHF. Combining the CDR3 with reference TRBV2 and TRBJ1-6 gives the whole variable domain EPEVTQTPSHQVTQMGQEVILRCVPISNHLYFYWYRQILGQKVEFLVSFYNNEISEKSEIFDDQFSVERPDGSNFTLKIRSTKLEDSAMYFCASSDVDREALPNSPLHFGNGTRLTVT.

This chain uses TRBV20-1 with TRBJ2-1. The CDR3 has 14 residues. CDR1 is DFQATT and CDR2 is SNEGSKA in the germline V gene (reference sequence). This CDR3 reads CSAPNGVNYNEQFF.

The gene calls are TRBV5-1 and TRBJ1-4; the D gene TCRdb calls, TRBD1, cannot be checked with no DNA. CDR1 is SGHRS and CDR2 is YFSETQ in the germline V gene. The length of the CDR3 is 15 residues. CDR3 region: CASSLATGSNEKLFF.

The CDR3 sequence is CASSLVGRGIEQYF. The chain couples TRBV12-3 or TRBV12-4 to TRBJ2-7; TCRdb reports TRBD1, a call that lacks DNA to check it against. CDR3 length: 14 residues.